This T cell receptor (beta chain) was captured by sequencing in a study of cytomegalovirus exposure and HLA in healthy donors. On the study more broadly: Both the 120 validation repertoires and the approximately 620 first-cohort repertoires used the same platform, as reported by a later analysis. General study results and limits: The authors enumerated roughly 180 TCR beta chains as linked to cytomegalovirus. A classifier reportedly called cytomegalovirus status with high sensitivity and specificity. In a later analysis, first-cohort TCR clusters were found to tend to co-occur in the 100 to 150 validation repertoires.

Using immunoSEQ multiplex PCR, the repertoire was profiled, and TCRdb retains in-frame clones only, with some absent. The sample yields nearly 200,000 clones, 65% to 90% seen once. The CDR3 covers 14 residues. The germline V gene has CDR1 SGDLS and CDR2 YYNGEE. The V end lost 0 bases, the J end lost 1 base, and 7 bases lay between the germline ends. On this clone: Antigen unknown.

The receptor comes from a woman in her 30s in good health and CMV-seropositive. V gene TRBV9 combines with J gene TRBJ1-2; D possibly corresponds to TRBD1 (5 bases). The sequenced material came from PBMCs. CDR3: CASSVAQGNYGYTF. The CDR3 DNA reads TGTGCCAGCAGCGTAGCCCAGGGTAACTATGGCTACACCTTC.